The entry that follows covers one TCR beta chain sequence. Germline V gene data show CDR1 as LGHDT and CDR2 as YNNKEL (reference sequence). The CDR3 extends over 15 amino acids. J gave up 5 bases and V 5 bases, and 7 bases lay outside the gene matches. This specimen belongs to a study of blood T cell repertoires in COVID-19. The overall study: Researchers got acute and convalescent COVID-19 samples from the United States, Italy and Spain.

Study processing details: Reference gene primer amplification in the assay estimated nucleated cell counts. Profiling relied on immunoSEQ multiplex PCR, and the TCRdb table lists in-frame clones only, not all of them. The D gene and trimming were derived from the DNA, and the V and J assignments and clone size from that table. The sample lists 110,000 or so clones; 85% were seen once. The rearrangement uses TRBV3-1 (or the pseudogene TRBV3-2) and TRBJ1-5; TRBD1 aligns across 9 bases. The sample consisted of peripheral blood. The source is a man aged 45-65 years with acute or convalescent COVID-19. The CDR3 bases are TGTGCCAGCAGCTTGGGACAGGGAGGCGATCAGCCCCAGCATTTT. Translating it yields CASSLGQGGDQPQHF.